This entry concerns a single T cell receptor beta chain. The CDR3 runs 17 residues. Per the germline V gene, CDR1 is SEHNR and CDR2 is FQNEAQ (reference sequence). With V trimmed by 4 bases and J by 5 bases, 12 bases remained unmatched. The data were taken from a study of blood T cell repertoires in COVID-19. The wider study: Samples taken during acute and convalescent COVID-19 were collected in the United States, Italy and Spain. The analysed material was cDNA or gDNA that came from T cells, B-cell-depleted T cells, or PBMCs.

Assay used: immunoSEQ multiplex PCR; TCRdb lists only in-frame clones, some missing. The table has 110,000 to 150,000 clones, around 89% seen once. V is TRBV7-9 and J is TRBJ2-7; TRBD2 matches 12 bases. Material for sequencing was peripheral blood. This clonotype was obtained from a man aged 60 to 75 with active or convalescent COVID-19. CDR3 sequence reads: CASSSLQASGGANEQYF. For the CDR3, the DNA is TGTGCCAGCAGCTCGCTTCAGGCTAGCGGGGGGGCCAACGAGCAGTACTTC.